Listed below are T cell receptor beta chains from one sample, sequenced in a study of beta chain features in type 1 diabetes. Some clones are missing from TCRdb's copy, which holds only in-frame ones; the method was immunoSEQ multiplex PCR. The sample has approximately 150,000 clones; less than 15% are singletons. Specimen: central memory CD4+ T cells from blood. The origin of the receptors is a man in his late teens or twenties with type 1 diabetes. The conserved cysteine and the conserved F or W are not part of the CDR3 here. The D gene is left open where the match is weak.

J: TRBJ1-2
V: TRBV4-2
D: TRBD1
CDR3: ASSPAEDRGAYGYT

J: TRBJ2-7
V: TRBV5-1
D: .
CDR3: ASSLQGPYEQY

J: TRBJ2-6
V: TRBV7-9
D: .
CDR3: ASSLAVTTGANVLT

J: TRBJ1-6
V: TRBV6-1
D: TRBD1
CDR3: ASSEGTGRAPLH

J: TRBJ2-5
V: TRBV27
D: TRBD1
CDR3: ASSRGQVQETQY

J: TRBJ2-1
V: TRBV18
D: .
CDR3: ASSPSREQF

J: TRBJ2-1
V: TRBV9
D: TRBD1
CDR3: ASGTGVSDEQF

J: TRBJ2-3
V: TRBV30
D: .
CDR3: AWSGPIQPI

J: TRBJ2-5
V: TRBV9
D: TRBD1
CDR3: ASSVATGGETQY

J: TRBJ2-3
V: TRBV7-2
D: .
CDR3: ASSLVGTDTQY

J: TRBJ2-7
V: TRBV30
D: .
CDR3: AWSATRDFSYEQY

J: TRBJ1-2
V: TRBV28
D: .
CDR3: ASRPHRESGYT

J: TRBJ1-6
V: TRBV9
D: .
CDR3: ASSVGPNSPLH

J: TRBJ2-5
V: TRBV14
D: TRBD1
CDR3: ASSLGPYRDRGETQY

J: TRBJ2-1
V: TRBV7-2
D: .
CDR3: ASSFNYDNEQF

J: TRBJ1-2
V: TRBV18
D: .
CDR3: ASSPPTSREYGYT

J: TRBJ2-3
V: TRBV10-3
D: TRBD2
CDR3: AIGTSGGLDTQY

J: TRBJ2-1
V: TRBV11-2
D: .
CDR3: ASSAGGNEQF

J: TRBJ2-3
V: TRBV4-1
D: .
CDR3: ASSHGGGTDTQY

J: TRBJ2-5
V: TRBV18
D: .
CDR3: ASSPQGWYQETQY

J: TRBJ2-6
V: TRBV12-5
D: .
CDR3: ASGFGNSGANVLT

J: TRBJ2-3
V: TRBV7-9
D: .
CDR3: ASSLDTTDTQY

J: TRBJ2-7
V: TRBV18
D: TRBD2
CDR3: ASSPPRAGFSYEQY

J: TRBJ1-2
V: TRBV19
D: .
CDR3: ASSIAYGYT

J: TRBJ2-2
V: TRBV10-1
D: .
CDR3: ASSAGPTGELF

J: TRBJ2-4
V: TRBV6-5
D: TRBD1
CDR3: ASRRGPGTENIQY

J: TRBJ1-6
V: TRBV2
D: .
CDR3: ASSEFRTHNSPLH

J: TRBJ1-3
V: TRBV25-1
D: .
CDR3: ASRGQGLSGNTIY

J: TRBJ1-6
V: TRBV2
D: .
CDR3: ASKLGQPGAPLH

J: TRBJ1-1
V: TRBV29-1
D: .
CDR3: SVITGTEAF

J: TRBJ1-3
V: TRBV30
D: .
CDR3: AWGTSLSSGNTIY

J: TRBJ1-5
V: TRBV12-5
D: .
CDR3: ASGTRDQPQH

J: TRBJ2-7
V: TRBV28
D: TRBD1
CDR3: ASSPIGQAVYEQY

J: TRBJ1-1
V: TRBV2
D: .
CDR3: ASSVQGRGTEAF

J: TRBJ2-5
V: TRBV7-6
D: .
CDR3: ASSPQVTQY

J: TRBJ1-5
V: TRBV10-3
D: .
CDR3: AISEGQFSNQPQH

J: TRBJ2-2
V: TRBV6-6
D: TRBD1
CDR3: ASSRTGSTGELF

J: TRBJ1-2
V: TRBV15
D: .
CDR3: ATSRETPGSGYT

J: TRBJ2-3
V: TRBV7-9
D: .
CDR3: ASSLARAGDYTQY

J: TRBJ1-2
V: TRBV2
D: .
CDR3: ASRQINYGYT

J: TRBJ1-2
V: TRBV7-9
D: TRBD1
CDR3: ASSLLSGTGKDGYT

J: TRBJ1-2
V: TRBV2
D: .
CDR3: ASRRAYGYT

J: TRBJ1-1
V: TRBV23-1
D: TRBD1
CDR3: ASSQSVRGPCSEAF

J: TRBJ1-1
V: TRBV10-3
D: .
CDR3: ANKGRLNTEAF

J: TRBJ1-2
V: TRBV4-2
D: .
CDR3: ASSQAEGYGYT

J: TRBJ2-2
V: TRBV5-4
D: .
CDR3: ASSTGKAGELF

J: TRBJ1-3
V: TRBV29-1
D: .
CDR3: SVGQTSGNTIY

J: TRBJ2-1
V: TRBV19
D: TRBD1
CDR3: ASSIDLPGGSSYNEQF

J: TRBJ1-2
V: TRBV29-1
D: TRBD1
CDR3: SVGRRGGLYGYT

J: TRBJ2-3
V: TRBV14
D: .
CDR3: ASNRIAGFGTDTQY